These 25 T cell receptor beta chains share one sample of origin, sequenced in a study of blood T cell repertoires in COVID-19. The repertoire was sequenced with immunoSEQ multiplex PCR; TCRdb's copy has only in-frame clones and lacks some. The sample yields approximately 330,000 clones, roughly 90% seen once. Material for sequencing was PBMCs or T cells enriched from blood (not recorded which). These receptors all stem from a woman aged 25-40 years who had recovered from COVID-19.

The V call is TRBV6-5, the J call TRBJ1-1, with D tentatively TRBD1 (6 bases). Germline CDR1 MNHEY, CDR2 SVGAGI. The CDR3 sequence is 14 residues long. The V end lost 6 bases, the J end lost 4 bases, and 15 bases lay between the germline ends. The DNA for the CDR3 is TGTGCCAGCAGCTCACAGGGCGCAGGCACTGAAGCTTTCTTT. Residues: CASSSQGAGTEAFF.

The chain couples TRBV24-1 to TRBJ2-2; no clear D. The CDR3 length is 14 residues. CDR1 and CDR2 (germline): KGHDR, SFDVKD. The germline V and J ends were trimmed by 12 bases and 2 bases, with 15 bases remaining between them. The CDR3 region is CAAQPPINTGELFF. The CDR3 DNA reads as TGTGCCGCCCAACCACCTATTAACACCGGGGAGCTGTTTTTT.

The chain carries TRBV5-6 and TRBJ2-1; 7 nucleotides align to TRBD2. The V gene end was trimmed by 3 bases and the J gene end by 0 bases; junction bases not matched to a gene: 3. Germline V gives CDR1 SGHDT, CDR2 YYEEEE. The CDR3 runs to 15 residues. In nucleotides, the CDR3 is TGTGCCAGCAGCTGGGGGGGTGTCTCCTACAATGAGCAGTTCTTC. Amino acid sequence: CASSWGGVSYNEQFF.

J is TRBJ2-6 and V is TRBV18; D might be TRBD2 (5 bases). The germline V gene encodes CDR1 KGHSH and CDR2 LQKENI. This CDR3 spans 15 amino acids. Trimming removed 0 bases at V and 2 bases at J, with 5 bases between. CDR3 protein: CASSPPRAGANVLTF. CDR3 sequence (DNA): TGTGCCAGCTCACCACCGAGGGCTGGGGCCAACGTCCTGACTTTC.

The V call is TRBV10-3, the J call TRBJ2-2; 7 positions match TRBD1. V dropped 2 bases and J dropped 5; count of bases not matched to a gene: 5. Germline CDR1 and CDR2: ENHRY and SYGVKD. This CDR3 contains 15 residues. This CDR3 reads CAISEASGGTGELFF. The CDR3 DNA follows: TGTGCCATCAGTGAGGCTTCAGGGGGAACCGGGGAGCTGTTTTTT.

The chain employs TRBV27 and TRBJ2-7; D gene uncertain. Germline values: CDR1 MNHEY, CDR2 SMNVEV (reference sequence). Trimming took off 3 bases at V and 2 bases at J, with 8 bases between the two ends. The CDR3 is 13 residues long. This CDR3 is CASSFDSTYEQYF. CDR3 DNA: TGTGCCAGCAGTTTTGACTCGACCTACGAGCAGTACTTC.

This chain uses TRBV6-2 or TRBV6-3 with TRBJ2-5; D perhaps matches TRBD2 (6 bases). The V gene lost 5 bases and the J gene lost 7 bases, with 11 bases spanning the gap. Germline V CDR1 and CDR2: MNHEY, SVGEGT. This CDR3 comprises 12 residues. The CDR3 DNA reads as TGTGCCAGCAGTCCCGAAGCGGGGACCCAGTACTTC. Translating it yields CASSPEAGTQYF.

This clone has a handful of counts. The chain has TRBV5-5 and TRBJ1-4; 8 nucleotides align to TRBD1. Trimming at V came to 1 base and at J to 5 bases, leaving 4 bases not matched to a gene. In germline, CDR1 is SGHKS, CDR2 YYEKEE (reference sequence). The CDR3 spans 15 residues. The CDR3 coding sequence is TGTGCCAGCAGCTTGAAAGGGACAGGAAATGAAAAACTGTTTTTT. Protein product: CASSLKGTGNEKLFF.

This clone was observed a few times. The genes are TRBV30 and TRBJ2-1; 7 nucleotides agree with TRBD1. There are 14 residues in the CDR3. Per germline, CDR1 GTSNPN and CDR2 SVGIG (reference sequence). Trimming cost V 5 bases and J 8 bases; bases outside gene matches: 12. The CDR3 sequence is CAWGRQGLRDEQFF. The DNA of the CDR3 is TGTGCCTGGGGCCGACAGGGTCTAAGGGATGAGCAGTTCTTC. Full variable domain (remainder filled in from reference TRBV30 and TRBJ2-1): SQTIHQWPATLVQPVGSPLSLECTVEGTSNPNLYWYRQAAGRGLQLLFYSVGIGQISSEVPQNLSASRPQDRQFILSSKKLLLSDSGFYLCAWGRQGLRDEQFFGPGTRLTVL.

The chain employs TRBV27 and TRBJ2-1, with D maybe TRBD1 (6 bases). Germline V gene lookup returns CDR1 MNHEY and CDR2 SMNVEV (reference sequence). This CDR3 is built from 14 residues. V shed 5 bases and J shed 1 base, with 9 bases lying between them. CDR3 sequence reads: CASSHTGSYNEQFF. The CDR3 region has the DNA TGTGCCAGCAGTCACACAGGGTCCTACAATGAGCAGTTCTTC.

This clone was counted between two and nine times. J is TRBJ1-1 and V is TRBV4-1; TRBD1 matches at 9 bases. The V gene end was trimmed by 1 base and the J gene end by 1 base; junction bases not matched to a gene: 7. Germline V gives CDR1 MGHRA, CDR2 YSYEKL. This CDR3 spans 17 amino acids. CDR3 sequence (DNA): TGCGCCAGCAGCCAAGTTCGAGGACAGGGGAGGAACACTGAAGCTTTCTTT. It codes for CASSQVRGQGRNTEAFF.

V usage is TRBV6-6 and J usage is TRBJ2-7; D perhaps matches TRBD2 (6 bases). V was shortened by 6 bases and J by 4 bases, with 13 bases between the two germline ends. The CDR3 runs 13 residues. CDR1 is MNHNY, CDR2 SVGAGI, per germline (reference sequence). In nucleotides, the CDR3 is TGTGCCAGCAGCTCGGGGGACTTTTACGAGCAGTACTTC. Translating it yields CASSSGDFYEQYF.

The chain employs TRBV9 and TRBJ1-4; D uncertain. Germline V gene data show CDR1 as SGDLS and CDR2 as YYNGEE. This CDR3 has 15 amino acids. V was trimmed by 0 bases and J by 5 bases, leaving 11 bases between them. CDR3 bases: TGTGCCAGCAGCGTAGCGGTACAGCGGAATGAAAAACTGTTTTTT. This gives the protein CASSVAVQRNEKLFF.

This clone appeared a single time. The sample has other DNA sequences that encode this CDR3 too. The chain recombines TRBV6-1 with TRBJ1-5; D gene ambiguous. V was clipped by 3 bases and J by 7 bases, with 7 bases between them. This CDR3 spans 12 amino acids. CDR1 is MNHNS and CDR2 is SASEGT in the germline V gene. In DNA, the CDR3 is TGTGCCAGCAGTGACGGGAACCAGCCCCAGCATTTT. Residues: CASSDGNQPQHF.

This clone occurred once. The genes are TRBV6-8 and TRBJ2-7, with 8 bases lining up with TRBD2. V shed 7 bases, J shed 5 bases, and the junction held 13 bases outside the gene matches. The CDR3 is 15 residues long. CDR1 is MNHGY and CDR2 is SAAAGT in the germline V gene. CDR3 nucleotides: TGTGCCAGCATCCTCCCAGGGACTAGGCCGCACGAGCAGTACTTC. It encodes CASILPGTRPHEQYF.

The chain joins TRBV28 to TRBJ1-2, with a weak D call TRBD1 (6 bases). CDR1 is MDHEN and CDR2 is SYDVKM in the germline V gene. The V and J ends lost 2 bases and 4 bases respectively, with 14 bases between them. This CDR3 is built from 15 residues. The CDR3 nucleotides are TGTGCCAGCAGTTTACCTATCAGGGGTAGCTATGGCTACACCTTC. Its translation is CASSLPIRGSYGYTF.

V gene TRBV11-2 combines with J gene TRBJ2-1; TRBD2 agrees at 7 bases. Looked up from germline, CDR1 is SGHAT and CDR2 is FQNNGV. The CDR3 length is 15 residues. J lost 2 bases, V lost 0 bases, and 1 base had no gene match. The CDR3 coding sequence is TGTGCCAGCAGCTTAGAGGGAGGGACCTACAATGAGCAGTTCTTC. Protein sequence: CASSLEGGTYNEQFF.

This chain links TRBV3-1 (or the pseudogene TRBV3-2) with TRBJ1-2, with a tentative D call TRBD1 (6 bases). CDR3 length: 14 amino acids. V was shortened by 6 bases and J by 4 bases, with 15 bases between the two germline ends. Per germline, CDR1 LGHDT and CDR2 YNNKEL (reference sequence). CDR3: CASRNLDRSYGYTF. The CDR3 nucleotides are TGTGCCAGCAGGAATTTGGACAGAAGCTATGGCTACACCTTC.

The genes are TRBV28 and TRBJ2-5; TRBD1 might be the D (5 bases). This CDR3 is 15 amino acids long. Germline loops: CDR1 MDHEN, CDR2 SYDVKM. Trimming took 8 bases from V and 5 from J, leaving 21 bases between them. The CDR3 here is CASSMVQGVGETQYF. The CDR3 DNA reads TGTGCCAGCTCCATGGTGCAGGGCGTGGGGGAGACCCAGTACTTC.

The rearrangement joins TRBV3-1 (or the pseudogene TRBV3-2) to TRBJ2-7, with D maybe TRBD2 (5 bases). There are 11 residues in the CDR3. V lost 7 bases and J lost 6, with 10 bases in between. Looked up from germline, CDR1 is LGHDT and CDR2 is YNNKEL (reference sequence). In DNA, the CDR3 is TGTGCCAGCACCCACGAGGGCGAGCAGTACTTC. Its protein product is CASTHEGEQYF.

The rearrangement joins TRBV28 to TRBJ1-2, with D unresolved. The CDR3 runs 11 residues. V shed 3 bases and J shed 6 bases, with 5 bases lying between them. From germline, CDR1 is MDHEN and CDR2 SYDVKM. The CDR3: CASSFPDGYTF. Here the CDR3 DNA reads TGTGCCAGCAGTTTCCCGGATGGCTACACCTTC.

V and J are TRBV4-1 and TRBJ2-5, with 7 bases fitting TRBD2. The germline gives CDR1 MGHRA, CDR2 YSYEKL. This CDR3 has 15 residues. Trimming took 2 bases from V and 0 from J; bases not matched to a gene: 3. Here the CDR3 reads CASSQRGRDQETQYF. CDR3 DNA: TGCGCCAGCAGCCAACGGGGGAGGGACCAAGAGACCCAGTACTTC.

This chain links TRBV27 with TRBJ2-7, with D possibly TRBD2 on 5 matching bases. V lost 6 bases and J 3 bases, leaving 12 bases between the germline ends. The CDR3 runs to 13 residues. Germline V gene lookup returns CDR1 MNHEY and CDR2 SMNVEV (reference sequence). The CDR3 is CASSATDYYEQYF. CDR3 nucleotides: TGTGCCAGCAGCGCAACTGACTACTACGAGCAGTACTTC.

The CDR3 loop is CASSEQGTSNEKLFF. The CDR3 nucleotides are TGTGCCAGCAGTGAGCAGGGGACAAGTAATGAAAAACTGTTTTTT. V usage is TRBV2 and J usage is TRBJ1-4; tentative D call: TRBD1 (6 bases). Looked up from germline, CDR1 is SNHLY and CDR2 is FYNNEI. V dropped 3 bases and J dropped 4 bases, with 12 bases sitting between them. This CDR3 spans 15 amino acids. The full variable domain, completed using reference TRBV2 and TRBJ1-4, is EPEVTQTPSHQVTQMGQEVILRCVPISNHLYFYWYRQILGQKVEFLVSFYNNEISEKSEIFDDQFSVERPDGSNFTLKIRSTKLEDSAMYFCASSEQGTSNEKLFFGSGTQLSVL.

This rearrangement joins TRBV5-8 to TRBJ2-7; possible D gene TRBD2, 5 bases. The CDR3 covers 12 residues. Per germline, CDR1 SGHTS and CDR2 YDEGEE. The V gene lost 1 base and the J gene lost 6 bases, with 8 bases spanning the gap. CDR3 sequence reads: CASSLNGVEQYF. The CDR3 DNA reads TGTGCCAGCAGCTTGAACGGGGTCGAGCAGTACTTC.